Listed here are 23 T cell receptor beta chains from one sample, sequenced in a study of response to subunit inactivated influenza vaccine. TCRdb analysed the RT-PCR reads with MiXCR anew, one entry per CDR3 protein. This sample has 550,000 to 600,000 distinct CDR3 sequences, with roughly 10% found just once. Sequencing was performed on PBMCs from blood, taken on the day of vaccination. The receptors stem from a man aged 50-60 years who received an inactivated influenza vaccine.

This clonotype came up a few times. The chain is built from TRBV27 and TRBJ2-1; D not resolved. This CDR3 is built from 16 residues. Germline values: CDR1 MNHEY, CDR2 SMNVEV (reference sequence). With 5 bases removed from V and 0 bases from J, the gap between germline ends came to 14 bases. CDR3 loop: CASSPLPTSSYNEQFF. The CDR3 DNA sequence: TGTGCCAGCAGTCCCCTACCTACGAGCTCCTACAATGAGCAGTTCTTC.

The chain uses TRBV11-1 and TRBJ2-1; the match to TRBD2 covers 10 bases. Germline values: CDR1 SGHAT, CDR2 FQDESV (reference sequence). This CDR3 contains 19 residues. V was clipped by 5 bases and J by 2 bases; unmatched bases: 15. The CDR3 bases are TGTGCCAGCAGCGGCGGGACAGATTCTAGCGGGAGTACCTACAATGAGCAGTTCTTC. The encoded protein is CASSGGTDSSGSTYNEQFF.

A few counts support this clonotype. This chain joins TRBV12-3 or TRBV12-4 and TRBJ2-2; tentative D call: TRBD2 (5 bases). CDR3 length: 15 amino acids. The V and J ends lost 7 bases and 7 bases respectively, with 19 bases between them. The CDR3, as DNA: TGTGCCAGCACCCTGGGCTGGGAGAAGGGCGGGGAGCTGTTTTTT. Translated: CASTLGWEKGGELFF.

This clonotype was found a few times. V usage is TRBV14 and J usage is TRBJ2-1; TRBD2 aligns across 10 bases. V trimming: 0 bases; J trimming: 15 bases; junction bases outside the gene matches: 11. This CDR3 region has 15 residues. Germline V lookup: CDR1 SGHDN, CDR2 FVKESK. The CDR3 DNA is TGTGCCAGCAGCCAAGATCCTGGCCTAGCGGGGGAACTGTTCTTC. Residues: CASSQDPGLAGELFF.

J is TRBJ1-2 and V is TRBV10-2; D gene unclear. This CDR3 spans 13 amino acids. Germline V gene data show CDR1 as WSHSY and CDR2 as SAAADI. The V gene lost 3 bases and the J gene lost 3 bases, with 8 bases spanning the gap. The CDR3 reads CASSDTRDYGYTF. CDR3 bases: TGCGCCAGCAGTGATACGAGGGACTATGGCTACACCTTC.

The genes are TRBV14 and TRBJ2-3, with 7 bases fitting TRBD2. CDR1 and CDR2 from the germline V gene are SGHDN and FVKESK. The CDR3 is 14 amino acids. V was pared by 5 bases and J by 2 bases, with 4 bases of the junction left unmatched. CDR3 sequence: CASSYGTTTDTQYF. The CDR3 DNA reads TGTGCCAGCAGCTACGGGACTACCACAGATACGCAGTATTTT.

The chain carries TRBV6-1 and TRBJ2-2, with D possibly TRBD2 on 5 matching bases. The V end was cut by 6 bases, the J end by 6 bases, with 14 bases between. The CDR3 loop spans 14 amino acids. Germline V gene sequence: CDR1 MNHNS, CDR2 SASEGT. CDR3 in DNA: TGTGCCAGCAGACCACCGGGGAAGGCCGGGGAGCTGTTTTTT. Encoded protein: CASRPPGKAGELFF.

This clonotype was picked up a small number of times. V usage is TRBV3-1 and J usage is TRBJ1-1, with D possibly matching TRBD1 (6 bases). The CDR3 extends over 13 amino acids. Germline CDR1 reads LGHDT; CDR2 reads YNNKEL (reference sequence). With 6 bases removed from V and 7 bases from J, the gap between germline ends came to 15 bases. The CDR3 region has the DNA TGTGCCAGCAGAGTACAGGGTTCGGGTGAAGCTTTCTTT. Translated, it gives CASRVQGSGEAFF.

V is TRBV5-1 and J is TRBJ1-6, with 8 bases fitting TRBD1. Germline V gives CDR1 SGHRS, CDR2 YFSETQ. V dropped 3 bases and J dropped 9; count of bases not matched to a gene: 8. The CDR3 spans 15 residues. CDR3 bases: TGCGCCAGCAGCTCAGGGACAGGCTCGGGTTCACCCCTCCACTTT. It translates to CASSSGTGSGSPLHF.

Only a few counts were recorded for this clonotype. The CDR3 sequence: CASSLESQGIGNTIYF. The CDR3 nucleotides read TGCGCCAGCAGCTTGGAATCCCAGGGTATAGGAAACACCATATATTTT. The J gene is TRBJ1-3, the V gene TRBV5-1; maybe TRBD1 (5 bases). This CDR3 spans 16 amino acids. The germline V gene encodes CDR1 SGHRS and CDR2 YFSETQ. The V end lost 0 bases, the J end lost 4 bases, and 14 bases lay between the germline ends.

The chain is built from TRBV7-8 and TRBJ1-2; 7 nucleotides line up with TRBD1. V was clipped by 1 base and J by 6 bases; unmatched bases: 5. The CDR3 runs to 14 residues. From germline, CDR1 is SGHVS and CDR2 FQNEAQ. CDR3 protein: CASSLVAGGDGYTF. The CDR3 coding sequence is TGTGCCAGCAGCTTAGTGGCAGGGGGAGATGGCTACACCTTC.

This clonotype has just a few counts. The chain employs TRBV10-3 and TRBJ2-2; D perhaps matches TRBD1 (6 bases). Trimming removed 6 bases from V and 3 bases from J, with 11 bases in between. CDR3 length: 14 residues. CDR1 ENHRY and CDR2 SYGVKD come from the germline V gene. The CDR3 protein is CAIRDNRDTGELFF. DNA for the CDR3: TGTGCCATCAGAGACAACAGGGACACCGGGGAGCTGTTTTTT.

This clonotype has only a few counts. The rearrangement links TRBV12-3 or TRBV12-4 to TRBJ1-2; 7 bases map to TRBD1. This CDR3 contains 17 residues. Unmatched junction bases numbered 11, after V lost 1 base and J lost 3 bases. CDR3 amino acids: CASSLDFGRGYDYGYTF. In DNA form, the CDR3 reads TGTGCCAGCAGTTTAGATTTTGGCAGGGGGTATGACTATGGCTACACCTTC.

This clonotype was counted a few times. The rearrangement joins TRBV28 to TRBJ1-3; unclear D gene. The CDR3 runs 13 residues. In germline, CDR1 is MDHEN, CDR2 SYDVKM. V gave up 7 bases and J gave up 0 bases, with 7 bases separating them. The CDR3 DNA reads TGTGCCAGCAATCGTCCCTCTGGAAACACCATATATTTT. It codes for CASNRPSGNTIYF.

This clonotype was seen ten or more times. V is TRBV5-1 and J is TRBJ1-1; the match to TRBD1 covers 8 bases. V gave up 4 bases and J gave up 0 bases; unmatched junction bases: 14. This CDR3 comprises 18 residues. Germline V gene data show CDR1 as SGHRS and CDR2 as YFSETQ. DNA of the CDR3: TGCGCCAGCAGCCTCCGACGCGGGACAGGAACCATGAACACTGAAGCTTTCTTT. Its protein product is CASSLRRGTGTMNTEAFF.

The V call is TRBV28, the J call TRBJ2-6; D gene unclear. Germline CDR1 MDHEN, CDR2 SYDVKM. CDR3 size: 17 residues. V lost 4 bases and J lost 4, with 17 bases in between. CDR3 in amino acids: CASSSPGETQGANVLTF. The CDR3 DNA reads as TGTGCCAGCAGTTCCCCAGGAGAAACTCAGGGGGCCAACGTCCTGACTTTC.

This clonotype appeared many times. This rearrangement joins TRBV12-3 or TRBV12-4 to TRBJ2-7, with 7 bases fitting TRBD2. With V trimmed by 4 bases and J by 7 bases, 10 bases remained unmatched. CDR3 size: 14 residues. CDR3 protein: CASSYGGSGLEQYF. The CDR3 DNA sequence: TGTGCCAGCAGTTATGGCGGGAGTGGGTTGGAGCAGTACTTC.

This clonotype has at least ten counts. The CDR3 spells CASSSPGADTQYF. The CDR3 bases are TGTGCCAGCAGCAGCCCTGGGGCAGATACGCAGTATTTT. V usage is TRBV7-2 and J usage is TRBJ2-3; no reliable D call. Germline V CDR1 and CDR2: SGHTA, FQGNSA. The CDR3 covers 13 residues. V was trimmed by 5 bases and J by 4 bases, leaving 10 bases between them.

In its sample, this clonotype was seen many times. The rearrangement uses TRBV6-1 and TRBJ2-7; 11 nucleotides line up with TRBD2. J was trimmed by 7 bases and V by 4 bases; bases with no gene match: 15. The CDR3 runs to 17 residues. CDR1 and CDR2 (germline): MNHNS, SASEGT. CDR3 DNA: TGTGCCAGCAGTGCCCGGATCGGGACTAGCGGCACTAGGGAGCAGTACTTC. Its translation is CASSARIGTSGTREQYF.

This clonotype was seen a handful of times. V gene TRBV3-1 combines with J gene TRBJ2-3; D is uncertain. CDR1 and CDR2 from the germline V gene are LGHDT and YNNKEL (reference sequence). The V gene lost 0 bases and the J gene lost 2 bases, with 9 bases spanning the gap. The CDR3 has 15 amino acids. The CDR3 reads CASSQEIHHTDTQYF. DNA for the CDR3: TGTGCCAGCAGCCAAGAAATCCATCACACAGATACGCAGTATTTT.

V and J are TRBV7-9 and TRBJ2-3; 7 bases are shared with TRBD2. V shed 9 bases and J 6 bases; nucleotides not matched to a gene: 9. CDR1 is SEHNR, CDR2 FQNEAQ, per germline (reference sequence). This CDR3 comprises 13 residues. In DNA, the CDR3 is TGTGCCAGTGAAGCGGGGATCGGGGATACGCAGTATTTT. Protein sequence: CASEAGIGDTQYF.

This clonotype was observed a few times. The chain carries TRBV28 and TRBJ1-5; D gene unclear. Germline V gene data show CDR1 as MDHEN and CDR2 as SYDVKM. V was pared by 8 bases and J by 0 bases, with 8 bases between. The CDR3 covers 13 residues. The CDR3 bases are TGTGCCAGCCAGTCTTATAGCAATCAGCCCCAGCATTTT. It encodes CASQSYSNQPQHF.

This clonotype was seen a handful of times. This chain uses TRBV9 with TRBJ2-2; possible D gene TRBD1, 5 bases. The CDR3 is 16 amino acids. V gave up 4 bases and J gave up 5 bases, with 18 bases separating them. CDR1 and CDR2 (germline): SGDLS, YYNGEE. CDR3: CASSSQGIAGTGELFF. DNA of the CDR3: TGTGCCAGCAGCTCCCAGGGCATCGCAGGGACCGGGGAGCTGTTTTTT.